This T cell receptor (beta chain) was profiled in a study of blood T cell repertoires in COVID-19. Trimming removed 6 bases at V and 1 base at J, with 13 bases between. Germline lookup yields CDR1 KGHSH and CDR2 LQKENI. The CDR3 extends over 15 amino acids. Here immunoSEQ multiplex PCR was the method, and the copy in TCRdb shows in-frame clones only, minus some. The sample holds tens of thousands of clones, approximately 77% seen once. The source of this sequence is a human donor in a cohort sampled during active COVID-19. The V and J genes are TRBV18 and TRBJ1-5, with D possibly being TRBD1 (5 bases). Sequenced input: peripheral blood. The CDR3 loop reads CASSEGRGSNQPQHF. CDR3 nucleotides: TGTGCCAGCTCGGAGGGACGCGGAAGCAATCAGCCCCAGCATTTT.